This TCR beta chain stems from a study of blood T cell repertoires in COVID-19. The count of this clone is one. V shed 5 bases and J shed 6 bases, with 14 bases lying between them. Germline CDR1 is SGHDN and CDR2 is FVKESK. The CDR3 is 13 amino acids. Sequenced by immunoSEQ multiplex PCR; TCRdb stores in-frame clones only, minus some. The sample holds 46,000 or so clones, around 90% seen once. The chain has TRBV14 and TRBJ2-7; a weak D match, TRBD1 (6 bases). The sequence was obtained from a man between 50 and 59 years old with acute or convalescent COVID-19. The sample was peripheral blood. This CDR3 reads CASSITQGSEQYF. The CDR3 nucleotides are TGTGCCAGCAGCATAACACAGGGTTCCGAGCAGTACTTC.